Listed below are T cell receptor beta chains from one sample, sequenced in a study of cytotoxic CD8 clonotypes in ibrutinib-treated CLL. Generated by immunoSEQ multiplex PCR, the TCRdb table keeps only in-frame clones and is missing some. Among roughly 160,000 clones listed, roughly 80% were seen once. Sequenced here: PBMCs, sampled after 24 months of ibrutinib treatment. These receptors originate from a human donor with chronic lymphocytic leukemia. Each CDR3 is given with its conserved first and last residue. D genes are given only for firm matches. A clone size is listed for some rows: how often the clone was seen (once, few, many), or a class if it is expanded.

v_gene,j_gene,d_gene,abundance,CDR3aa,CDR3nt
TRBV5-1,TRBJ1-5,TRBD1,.,CASSSGQPNQPQHF,TGCGCCAGCAGCTCGGGACAGCCCAATCAGCCCCAGCATTTT
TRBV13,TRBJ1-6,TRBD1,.,CASSSLYGQGRHSPLHF,TGTGCCAGCAGCTCCTTATACGGACAGGGGCGTCATTCACCCCTCCACTTT
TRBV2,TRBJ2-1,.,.,CASALTGPYNEQFF,TGTGCCAGCGCCTTGACAGGTCCTTACAATGAGCAGTTCTTC
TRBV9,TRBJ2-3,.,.,CASNQISTDTQYF,TGTGCCAGCAACCAGATTAGCACAGATACGCAGTATTTT
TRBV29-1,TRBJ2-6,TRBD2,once,CSGRLAGAPGANVLTF,TGCAGCGGCCGACTAGCGGGAGCGCCTGGGGCCAACGTCCTGACTTTC
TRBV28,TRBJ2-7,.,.,CASSIAEPYEQYF,TGTGCCAGCAGTATCGCGGAACCCTACGAGCAGTACTTC
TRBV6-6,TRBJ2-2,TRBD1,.,CASSKTGGDTGELFF,TGTGCCAGTAGCAAGACAGGGGGCGACACCGGGGAGCTGTTTTTT
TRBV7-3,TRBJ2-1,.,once,CASSLVGSSAYNEQFF,TGTGCCAGCAGCTTAGTCGGGTCCTCGGCCTACAATGAGCAGTTCTTC
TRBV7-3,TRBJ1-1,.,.,CASSAGNTEAFF,TGTGCCAGCAGCGCGGGGAACACTGAAGCTTTCTTT
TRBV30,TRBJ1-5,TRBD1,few,CAFSQGTSGNQPQHF,TGTGCCTTTTCACAGGGGACCTCTGGCAATCAGCCCCAGCATTTT
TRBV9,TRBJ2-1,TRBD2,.,CASSVDGTSGRLSYNEQFF,TGTGCCAGCAGCGTAGATGGGACTAGCGGGAGATTGTCCTACAATGAGCAGTTCTTC
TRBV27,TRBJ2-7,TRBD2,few,CASRVREFSEQYF,TGTGCCAGCAGGGTGCGGGAGTTTAGCGAGCAGTACTTC
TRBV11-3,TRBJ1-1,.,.,CASSHPPGQEAFF,TGTGCCAGCAGTCATCCCCCGGGACAAGAAGCTTTCTTT
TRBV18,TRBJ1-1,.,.,CASSPPGGLNTEAFF,TGTGCCAGCTCACCGCCCGGTGGACTAAACACTGAAGCTTTCTTT
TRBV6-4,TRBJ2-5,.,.,CASSVVVVGETQYF,TGTGCCAGCAGTGTAGTTGTCGTGGGAGAGACCCAGTACTTC
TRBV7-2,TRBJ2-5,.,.,CASSLGYGHSETQYF,TGTGCCAGCAGCTTAGGGTACGGGCATTCCGAGACCCAGTACTTC
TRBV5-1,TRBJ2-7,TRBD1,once,CASSAGTGSYEQYF,TGCGCCAGCAGCGCCGGGACAGGTTCTTACGAGCAGTACTTC
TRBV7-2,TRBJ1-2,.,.,CASSLVHQNGYTF,TGTGCCAGCAGCTTAGTTCACCAGAATGGCTACACCTTC
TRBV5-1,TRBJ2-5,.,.,CASSLYPLAPQETQYF,TGCGCCAGCAGCTTGTACCCCCTGGCGCCGCAAGAGACCCAGTACTTC
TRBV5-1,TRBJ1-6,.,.,CASSSQGGNSPLHF,TGCGCCAGCAGCTCGCAGGGTGGTAATTCACCCCTCCACTTT
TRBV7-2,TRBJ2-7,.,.,CASSLGPPTGGASYEQYF,TGTGCCAGCAGCTTAGGGCCTCCAACAGGGGGGGCCTCGTACGAGCAGTACTTC
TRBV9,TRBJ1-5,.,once,CASSVDPDQPQHF,TGTGCCAGCAGCGTAGACCCAGATCAGCCCCAGCATTTT
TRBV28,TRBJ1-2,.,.,CATLLEGYTF,TGTGCCACGCTTCTTGAGGGCTACACCTTC
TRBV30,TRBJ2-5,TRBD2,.,CAWRGLVKGTQYF,TGTGCCTGGAGGGGACTAGTTAAAGGGACCCAGTACTTC
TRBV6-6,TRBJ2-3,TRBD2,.,CASSHGLAGTDTQYF,TGTGCCAGCAGTCATGGACTAGCAGGCACAGATACGCAGTATTTT
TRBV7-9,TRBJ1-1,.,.,CASSLTAANTEAFF,TGTGCCAGCAGCTTAACGGCGGCGAACACTGAAGCTTTCTTT
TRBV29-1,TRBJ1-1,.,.,CSVEGFGGDDTEAFF,TGCAGCGTTGAAGGCTTCGGGGGGGATGACACTGAAGCTTTCTTT
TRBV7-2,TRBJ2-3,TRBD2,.,CASRYSGGAGTDTQYF,TGTGCCAGCAGATATAGCGGGGGGGCCGGCACAGATACGCAGTATTTT
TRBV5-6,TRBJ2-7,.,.,CASSIGRLRSFYEQYF,TGTGCCAGCAGCATCGGCAGACTTAGATCCTTCTACGAGCAGTACTTC
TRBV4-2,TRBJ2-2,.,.,CASSQDTRSTGELFF,TGTGCCAGCAGCCAAGATACTAGAAGCACCGGGGAGCTGTTTTTT
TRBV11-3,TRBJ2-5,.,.,CASSPRGAGETQYF,TGTGCCAGCAGCCCTCGGGGCGCGGGGGAGACCCAGTACTTC
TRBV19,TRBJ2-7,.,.,CASSIAGISYEQYF,TGTGCCAGTAGTATCGCGGGTATTTCCTACGAGCAGTACTTC
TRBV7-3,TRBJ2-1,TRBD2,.,CASSSERGLYNEQFF,TGTGCCAGCAGCTCGGAGCGGGGGTTATACAATGAGCAGTTCTTC
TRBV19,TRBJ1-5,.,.,CASSIVPQPQHF,TGTGCCAGTAGTATCGTCCCTCAGCCCCAGCATTTT
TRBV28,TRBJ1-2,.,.,CASIPWGAVNYGYTF,TGTGCCAGCATCCCATGGGGGGCGGTTAACTATGGCTACACCTTC
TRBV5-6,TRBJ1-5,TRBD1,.,CASSSNRDRVNQPQHF,TGTGCCAGCAGCTCCAACCGGGACAGGGTCAATCAGCCCCAGCATTTT
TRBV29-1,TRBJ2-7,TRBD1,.,CSVMWDRGYEQYF,TGCAGCGTAATGTGGGACAGGGGGTACGAGCAGTACTTC
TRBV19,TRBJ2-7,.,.,CASSISRGEQYF,TGTGCCAGTAGTATCTCTAGGGGAGAGCAGTACTTC
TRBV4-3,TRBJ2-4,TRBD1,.,CASSQGDSPNIQYF,TGCGCCAGCAGCCAAGGGGACAGCCCTAACATTCAGTACTTC
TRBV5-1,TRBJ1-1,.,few,CASSQNILVNTEAFF,TGCGCCAGCAGCCAAAATATCCTGGTGAACACTGAAGCTTTCTTT
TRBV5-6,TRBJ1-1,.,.,CASSPLILGRRTEAFF,TGTGCCAGCAGCCCCTTAATCTTAGGACGGAGGACTGAAGCTTTCTTT
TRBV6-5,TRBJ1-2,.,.,CASSKQGFSYGYTF,TGTGCCAGCAGTAAACAGGGTTTCAGCTATGGCTACACCTTC
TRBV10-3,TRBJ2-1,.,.,CAIRGGMDNEQFF,TGTGCCATCAGAGGCGGGATGGACAATGAGCAGTTCTTC
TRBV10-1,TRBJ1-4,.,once,CASSESFLGEKLFF,TGCGCCAGCAGTGAGTCCTTCTTAGGGGAAAAACTGTTTTTT
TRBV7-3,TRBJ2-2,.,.,CASSLTFTHAGGELFF,TGTGCCAGCAGCTTAACGTTTACCCACGCGGGCGGGGAGCTGTTTTTT
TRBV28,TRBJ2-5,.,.,CASSPVERTQYF,TGTGCCAGCAGCCCCGTAGAGAGGACCCAGTACTTC
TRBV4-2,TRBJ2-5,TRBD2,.,CASSAQRGGETQYF,TGTGCCAGCAGCGCCCAGCGGGGGGGTGAGACCCAGTACTTC
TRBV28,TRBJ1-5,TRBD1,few,CASRFRGQGQPQHF,TGTGCCAGCAGATTCAGGGGGCAAGGTCAGCCCCAGCATTTT
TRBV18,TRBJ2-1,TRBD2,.,CASSPQGTSVRFF,TGTGCCAGCTCACCTCAGGGTACTAGCGTGAGGTTCTTC
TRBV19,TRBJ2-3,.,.,CASSIRGPSTDTQYF,TGTGCCAGTAGTATTAGAGGCCCTAGCACAGATACGCAGTATTTT
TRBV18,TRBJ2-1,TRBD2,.,CASSPRGLAGGNEQFF,TGTGCCAGCTCACCACGAGGACTAGCGGGAGGAAATGAGCAGTTCTTC